Presented here are 14 T cell receptor beta chains from one specimen sequenced in a study of blood T cells in healthy people across ages. A J-beta primer mix and a sample-barcoded 5' primer were used in a second PCR of about 7 to 11 cycles. TCRdb re-derived calls from the 5' RACE reads in MiXCR, one entry per CDR3 protein. This table has hundreds of thousands of distinct CDR3 sequences, 25% to 30% appearing once. The specimen sequenced was blood. The receptors were sampled from a woman of 80 years or more in good health.

The chain is built from TRBV27 and TRBJ2-3, with 7 bases identical to TRBD1. CDR1 and CDR2 from the germline V gene are MNHEY and SMNVEV (reference sequence). The CDR3 contains 15 residues. V lost 8 bases and J lost 5; bases outside the gene matches: 13. The CDR3 DNA reads TGTGCCAGCTTTCTAAGGACAGGCCTTTTAGATACGCAGTATTTT. It is translated as CASFLRTGLLDTQYF.

The CDR3 DNA sequence: TGCGCCAGCAGCCGGGACTTAAAAAACAATGAGCAGTTCTTC. It yields the protein CASSRDLKNNEQFF. The chain combines TRBV4-3 with TRBJ2-1, with TRBD2 as a possible D gene (6 bases). The germline CDR1 and CDR2 sequences are LGHNA and YSLEER. Trimming shortened V by 4 bases and J by 5 bases, and 12 bases separated the two germline ends. This CDR3 has 14 amino acids.

This clonotype showed up many times. CDR3 residues: CASSNREIEETQYF. CDR3 sequence (DNA): TGTGCCAGCAGCAACCGGGAGATAGAAGAGACCCAGTACTTC. The rearrangement uses TRBV7-9 and TRBJ2-5; D might be TRBD2 (6 bases). The CDR3 contains 14 residues. Per the germline V gene, CDR1 is SEHNR and CDR2 is FQNEAQ (reference sequence). Trimming removed 5 bases at V and 3 bases at J, with 13 bases between.

This clonotype was seen at least ten times. V gene TRBV20-1 combines with J gene TRBJ2-5; TRBD2 matches 7 bases. After removal of 5 bases from V and 0 bases from J, the junction contained 9 bases not matched to a gene. Germline V gene sequence: CDR1 DFQATT, CDR2 SNEGSKA (reference sequence). There are 15 residues in the CDR3. The CDR3 sequence: CSAQRRSGDQETQYF. CDR3 nucleotides: TGCAGTGCTCAAAGAAGAAGCGGGGACCAAGAGACCCAGTACTTC.

The sample holds one count of this clonotype. A clone one base away is much larger, so this may be a read error. The chain employs TRBV12-3 or TRBV12-4 and TRBJ2-3; D is unclear. This CDR3 spans 13 amino acids. V shed 1 base and J shed 5 bases, with 7 bases lying between them. CDR3 amino acids: CASSLGVRDTQYF. As DNA, the CDR3 is TGTGCCAGCAGTTTAGGAGTTCGAGATACGCAGTATTTT.

Ten or more counts support this clonotype. The chain combines TRBV5-1 with TRBJ2-6, with 8 bases identical to TRBD1. The CDR3 sequence is 15 residues long. Germline-derived CDR1 and CDR2 are SGHRS and YFSETQ. Losses at the gene ends were 3 bases for V and 2 bases for J; bases not matched to a gene: 1. CDR3 in amino acids: CASSSRGPGANVLTF. The CDR3 DNA sequence: TGCGCCAGCAGCTCCAGGGGGCCTGGGGCCAACGTCCTGACTTTC.

This clonotype occurred a few times. J is TRBJ2-1 and V is TRBV19; 9 nucleotides match TRBD1. The V and J ends lost 6 bases and 4 bases, in that order; junction bases with no gene match: 7. CDR1 and CDR2 (germline): LNHDA, SQIVND (reference sequence). The CDR3 contains 15 residues. In DNA, the CDR3 is TGTGCCAGTAGGCCGGGACAGGGAATATACAATGAGCAGTTCTTC. Amino acids: CASRPGQGIYNEQFF.

This sequence joins TRBV7-3 and TRBJ2-3; 8 bases agree with TRBD1. The germline V gene has CDR1 SGHTA and CDR2 FQGTGA. V was clipped by 5 bases and J by 2 bases; unmatched bases: 9. The CDR3 length is 16 residues. The CDR3 loop is CASSPGGATITDTQYF. The CDR3 DNA reads as TGTGCCAGCAGCCCAGGGGGCGCGACGATCACAGATACGCAGTATTTT.

The V call is TRBV4-1, the J call TRBJ1-5; weak D call: TRBD1 (5 bases). The CDR3 sequence is 15 residues long. CDR1 and CDR2 (germline): MGHRA, YSYEKL. The V end lost 2 bases, the J end lost 10 bases, and 18 bases lay between the germline ends. DNA of the CDR3: TGCGCCAGCAGCCAAAAGGGGCGTAACAACCCTCCCCAGCATTTT. Amino acid sequence: CASSQKGRNNPPQHF.

This clonotype appeared many times. The CDR3 bases are TGTGCCAGCAGCCAAACGACAGGGTACAATGAGCAGTTCTTC. This sequence encodes CASSQTTGYNEQFF. This sequence joins TRBV6-5 and TRBJ2-1; the match to TRBD1 covers 7 bases. Germline lookup yields CDR1 MNHEY and CDR2 SVGAGI. This CDR3 spans 14 amino acids. V was pared by 6 bases and J by 4 bases, with 6 bases of the junction left unmatched.

The rearrangement links TRBV6-6 to TRBJ2-2, with D unclear. Germline assignment: CDR1 MNHNY and CDR2 SVGAGI (reference sequence). V was cut by 8 bases and J by 11 bases, with 6 bases left in between. The CDR3 runs to 9 residues. CDR3 DNA sequence: TGTGCCAGCGGTTTCGAGCTGTTTTTT. Translation gives CASGFELFF.

This clonotype has just a few counts. The chain joins TRBV2 to TRBJ1-5; D might be TRBD1 (6 bases). The CDR3 spans 15 residues. Germline lookup yields CDR1 SNHLY and CDR2 FYNNEI. V was shortened by 3 bases and J by 4 bases, with 13 bases between the two germline ends. The CDR3 DNA is TGTGCCAGCAGTGACGGGGGGCTACGGAATCAGCCCCAGCATTTT. Translating gives CASSDGGLRNQPQHF.

Of note for this clonotype: This may be a read error, as it is one base from a much larger clone. The chain couples TRBV6-2 or TRBV6-3 to TRBJ2-5, with 9 bases matching TRBD1. The CDR3 sequence is 18 residues long. The trim removed 10 bases at V and 11 bases at J, leaving 29 bases unmatched. Germline V gene lookup returns CDR1 MNHEY and CDR2 SVGEGT. CDR3 sequence: CAIRRGQGSLSSYNEQYF. CDR3 nucleotides: TGTGCCATCCGCCGAGGACAGGGGTCCCTAAGCTCCTACAATGAGCAGTACTTC.

Worth noting for this clonotype: A much larger clone is a single base away; this may be a read error. This sequence joins TRBV20-1 and TRBJ2-1, with a tentative D call TRBD1 (6 bases). CDR1 is DFQATT and CDR2 is SNEGSKA in the germline V gene (reference sequence). CDR3 length equals 14 residues. CDR3 DNA sequence: TGCAGTGCTAGAGTAACAGGGAAGGTCAATGGGCAGTTCTTC. It encodes CSARVTGKVNGQFF.